This paragraph reports one T cell receptor beta chain. The entry originates in a study of blood T cell repertoires in COVID-19. Study-wide context: The United States, Italy and Spain provided the acute and convalescent COVID-19 samples.

Per germline, CDR1 MNHEY and CDR2 SMNVEV (reference sequence). J lost 4 bases, V lost 5 bases, and 10 bases had no gene match. The CDR3 covers 17 residues. Per the original methods: Estimation of nucleated cell counts was performed using reference gene primer amplification. Clones were read by immunoSEQ multiplex PCR, and TCRdb kept only the in-frame ones, dropping some. V and J calls and clone size come straight from that table; D and trimming were deduced from the DNA. The table includes under 150,000 clones, 90% detected once. This sequence originates from a man in his fifties or sixties with COVID-19, enrolled during active disease. Sequencing input: peripheral blood. V usage is TRBV27 and J usage is TRBJ2-3; 12 bases fit TRBD2. The CDR3 is CASSTSPSGRAADTQYF. The CDR3 nucleotides are TGTGCCAGCAGTACTTCTCCTAGCGGGAGGGCCGCAGATACGCAGTATTTT.